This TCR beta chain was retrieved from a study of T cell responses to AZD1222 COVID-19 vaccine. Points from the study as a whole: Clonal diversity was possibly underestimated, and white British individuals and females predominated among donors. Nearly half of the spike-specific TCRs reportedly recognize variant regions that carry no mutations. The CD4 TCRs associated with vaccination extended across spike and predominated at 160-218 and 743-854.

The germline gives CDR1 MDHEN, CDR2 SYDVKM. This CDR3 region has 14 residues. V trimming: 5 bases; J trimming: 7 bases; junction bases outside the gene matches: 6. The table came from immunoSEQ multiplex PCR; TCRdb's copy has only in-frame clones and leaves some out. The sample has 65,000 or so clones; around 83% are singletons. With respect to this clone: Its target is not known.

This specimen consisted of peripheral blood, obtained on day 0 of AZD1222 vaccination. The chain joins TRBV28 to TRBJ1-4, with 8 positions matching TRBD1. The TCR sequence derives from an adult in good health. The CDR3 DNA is TGTGCCAGCAGTCGAGGACAGGGCGGTGAAAAACTGTTTTTT. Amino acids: CASSRGQGGEKLFF.